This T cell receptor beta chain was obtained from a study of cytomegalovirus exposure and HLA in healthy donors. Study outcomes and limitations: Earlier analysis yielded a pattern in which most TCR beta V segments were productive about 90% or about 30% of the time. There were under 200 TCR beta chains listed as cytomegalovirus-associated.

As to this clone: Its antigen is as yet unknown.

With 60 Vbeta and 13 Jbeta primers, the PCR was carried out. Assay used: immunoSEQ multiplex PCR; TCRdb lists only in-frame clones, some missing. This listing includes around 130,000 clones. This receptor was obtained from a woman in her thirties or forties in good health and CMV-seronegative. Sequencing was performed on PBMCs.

Written as DNA, the CDR3 is TGTGCCAGCAGCTTGTCCACAACTAATGAAAAACTGTTTTTT. It yields the protein CASSLSTTNEKLFF. This sequence joins TRBV5-4 and TRBJ1-4; D not resolved. Trimming removed 1 base from V and 0 bases from J, with 4 bases in between. The germline gives CDR1 SGHNT, CDR2 YYREEE (reference sequence). The CDR3 is 14 residues long.